This T cell receptor (beta chain) was captured by sequencing in a study of blood T cell repertoires in COVID-19. Method: immunoSEQ multiplex PCR; TCRdb's copy keeps in-frame clones and lacks some. The sample has roughly 570,000 clones, roughly nine tenths seen once. Germline lookup yields CDR1 SGHNT and CDR2 YYREEE (reference sequence). The CDR3 is 16 amino acids. J gave up 6 bases and V 0 bases, and 5 bases lay outside the gene matches. The clonotype was recovered from a woman aged 45-59 years with COVID-19, enrolled during active disease. Material: peripheral blood. This chain links TRBV5-4 with TRBJ2-2, with 10 positions matching TRBD1. DNA of the CDR3: TGTGCCAGCAGCTTGGCGGGACAGGGGACCGCCGGGGAGCTGTTTTTT. It encodes CASSLAGQGTAGELFF.